The 16 T cell receptor beta chains reported below all come from one sample, sequenced in a study of long-term antiretroviral therapy in people with HIV. Survey-level resolution applied to immunoSEQ assay v3.0. Profiled with immunoSEQ multiplex PCR; TCRdb holds only in-frame clones, not every one. Here the sample spans roughly 25,000 clones, more than 65% being singletons. The sample was unsorted PBMCs, taken 1.1 years before starting antiretroviral therapy. These receptors all stem from a woman in her 30s with HIV.

The sample holds a few counts of this clone. The CDR3 DNA sequence: TGTGCCACCAGCAATCCCAGGGCACTCTCTGGGGCCAACGTCCTGACTTTC. It yields the protein CATSNPRALSGANVLTF. The chain joins TRBV15 to TRBJ2-6; a possible D gene is TRBD1 (5 bases). CDR3 length equals 17 residues. Trimming shortened V by 4 bases and J by 0 bases, and 13 bases separated the two germline ends. Germline lookup yields CDR1 LNHNV and CDR2 YYDKDF (reference sequence).

The chain employs TRBV14 and TRBJ2-1, with TRBD1 identical over 9 bases. J lost 14 bases, V lost 1 base, and 15 bases had no gene match. CDR3 length equals 16 residues. Germline V gene sequence: CDR1 SGHDN, CDR2 FVKESK. This CDR3 reads CASSQGGNRGRNSEFF. Written as DNA, the CDR3 is TGTGCCAGCAGCCAAGGGGGGAACAGGGGGCGAAATTCGGAGTTCTTC.

The chain employs TRBV5-1 and TRBJ1-2, with D hard to call. Between the trimmed V and J ends, which lost 1 base and 2 bases, there was a span of 6 bases. From germline, CDR1 is SGHRS and CDR2 YFSETQ. This CDR3 is 13 amino acids long. The CDR3 region has the DNA TGCGCCAGCAGCTTGCAGGAAAACTATGGCTACACCTTC. This gives the protein CASSLQENYGYTF.

The chain carries TRBV6-6 and TRBJ2-7; unclear D gene. V shed 0 bases and J shed 6 bases, with 12 bases lying between them. Germline CDR1 MNHNY, CDR2 SVGAGI (reference sequence). CDR3 length: 14 residues. The CDR3 DNA is TGTGCCAGCAGTTACTCGCCAGGCACTACCGAGCAGTACGTC. Amino acid sequence: CASSYSPGTTEQYV.

The V and J genes are TRBV15 and TRBJ1-1; D unclear. The CDR3 runs to 14 residues. V shed 0 bases and J shed 3 bases, with 8 bases lying between them. CDR1 LNHNV and CDR2 YYDKDF come from the germline V gene (reference sequence). The CDR3, as DNA: TGTGCCACCAGCAGAGATGTCGCAGACACTGAAGCTTTCTTT. It codes for CATSRDVADTEAFF. Full variable domain (missing parts from reference TRBV15 and TRBJ1-1): DAMVIQNPRYQVTQFGKPVTLSCSQTLNHNVMYWYQQKSSQAPKLLFHYYDKDFNNEADTPDNFQSRRPNTSFCFLDIRSPGLGDTAMYLCATSRDVADTEAFFGQGTRLTVV.

This chain links TRBV4-1 with TRBJ2-7, with unresolved D. V was pared by 0 bases and J by 5 bases, with 5 bases between. The CDR3 runs 12 residues. The germline V gene encodes CDR1 MGHRA and CDR2 YSYEKL. The CDR3 nucleotides are TGCGCCAGCAGCCAAGAAATCAACGAGCAGTACGTC. It is translated as CASSQEINEQYV.

This chain connects TRBV4-1 to TRBJ1-1; D is possibly TRBD1 (6 bases). This CDR3 is 19 amino acids long. Germline CDR1 MGHRA, CDR2 YSYEKL. V lost 4 bases and J 1 base, leaving 25 bases between the germline ends. CDR3 residues: CASSPRGLDEGDGNTEAFF. The CDR3 DNA follows: TGCGCCAGCAGCCCGCGGGGGCTGGATGAAGGAGACGGGAACACTGAAGCTTTCTTT.

V and J are TRBV10-1 and TRBJ2-3; D is unresolved. V lost 0 bases and J lost 6, with 10 bases in between. The length of the CDR3 is 14 residues. Germline V gives CDR1 WNHNN, CDR2 SYGVQD (reference sequence). The CDR3 spells CASSESRGSDTQYF. CDR3 bases: TGCGCCAGCAGTGAGTCGAGAGGTTCGGATACGCAGTATTTT.

This clone is a singleton in its sample. V and J are TRBV4-2 and TRBJ2-4; 8 bases fit TRBD2. The CDR3 consists of 18 residues. The J segment lost 8 bases and the V segment lost 0 bases, leaving 15 bases of the junction unmatched. Germline V CDR1 and CDR2: LGHNA, YNFKEQ. CDR3 amino acids: CASSQDHGGAAFFDIQYF. In DNA form, the CDR3 reads TGTGCCAGCAGCCAAGATCACGGGGGGGCCGCGTTTTTCGACATTCAGTACTTC.

CDR3 in DNA: TGTGCCAGTAGTCTAACCGGGACAGGGAGCGAGCAGTACGTC. It specifies CASSLTGTGSEQYV. J is TRBJ2-7 and V is TRBV19, with 9 bases lining up with TRBD1. The CDR3 totals 14 residues. Germline assignment: CDR1 LNHDA and CDR2 SQIVND (reference sequence). With V trimmed by 5 bases and J by 6 bases, 8 bases remained unmatched.

The V call is TRBV5-1, the J call TRBJ1-1, with a weak D call TRBD1 (6 bases). There are 13 residues in the CDR3. Germline V gene data show CDR1 as SGHRS and CDR2 as YFSETQ. V lost 4 bases to trimming and J lost 6 bases, with 13 bases between them. CDR3 sequence reads: CASSEQGPAEAFF. The CDR3 coding sequence is TGCGCCAGCAGCGAGCAGGGGCCGGCTGAAGCTTTCTTT. The whole variable domain, remainder taken from reference TRBV5-1 and TRBJ1-1, is KAGVTQTPRYLIKTRGQQVTLSCSPISGHRSVSWYQQTPGQGLQFLFEYFSETQRNKGNFPGRFSGRQFSNSRSEMNVSTLELGDSALYLCASSEQGPAEAFFGQGTRLTVV.

The rearrangement uses TRBV7-5 and TRBJ1-1. TRBV7-5 is described as a pseudogene. This CDR3 contains 15 residues. The CDR3 region is CARSSREQGGTEAFF. The CDR3 region has the DNA TGTGCCAGAAGCTCAAGAGAACAGGGAGGTACTGAAGCTTTCTTT.

This chain uses TRBV18 with TRBJ1-1; 8 bases are shared with TRBD1. The CDR3 has 15 residues. Germline V lookup: CDR1 KGHSH, CDR2 LQKENI. V was clipped by 2 bases and J by 5 bases; unmatched bases: 7. In DNA, the CDR3 is TGTGCCAGCTCACCAGGGACAGGCTATTTGACTGAAGCTTTCTTT. Residues: CASSPGTGYLTEAFF.

The chain links TRBV7-9 to TRBJ2-2; D gene uncertain. CDR3 length: 14 amino acids. The V end lost 4 bases, the J end lost 6 bases, and 12 bases lay between the germline ends. The germline gives CDR1 SEHNR, CDR2 FQNEAQ (reference sequence). The CDR3 is CASSSSQGPGELFF. DNA for the CDR3: TGTGCCAGCAGCTCCAGCCAAGGCCCCGGGGAGCTGTTTTTT.

This rearrangement joins TRBV5-1 to TRBJ1-1; D unresolved. Germline CDR1 and CDR2: SGHRS and YFSETQ. This CDR3 has 13 residues. V lost 2 bases and J 1 base, leaving 6 bases between the germline ends. The CDR3 nucleotides read TGCGCCAGCAGCTTACGAGAGAACACTGAAGCTTTCTTT. Translation: CASSLRENTEAFF.

CDR3 sequence: CASSIFGQGPDTQYF. CDR3 bases: TGTGCCAGTAGTATATTTGGACAGGGCCCAGATACGCAGTATTTT. The rearrangement joins TRBV19 to TRBJ2-3; 8 bases fit TRBD1. Looked up from germline, CDR1 is LNHDA and CDR2 is SQIVND (reference sequence). Trimming took 2 bases from V and 4 from J; bases not matched to a gene: 5. The CDR3 length is 15 residues.